The rows below give T cell receptor beta chains drawn from one sample of a study of blood T cell repertoires in COVID-19. Measured with immunoSEQ multiplex PCR; TCRdb has only the in-frame clones, and not every one. The repertoire holds fewer than 85,000 clones, with roughly 88% as singletons. The source material was peripheral blood. These receptors all stem from a woman aged 45-59 years in a cohort sampled during active COVID-19. Both conserved end residues are part of each CDR3. A D gene is named only where the DNA matches it firmly. Size tells how often a clone was seen (once, few, many) or the class of an expanded clone, and some rows leave it out.

. | TRBJ1-5 | TRBD1 | TRBV9 | TGTGCCTCCTCGGGACAGACAAATCAGCCCCAGCATTTT | CASSGQTNQPQHF
. | TRBJ2-6 | TRBD2 | TRBV3-1/TRBV3-2 | TGTGCCAGCAGCCCGAGGACTAGCTTACTTACTGGGGCCAACGTCCTGACTTTC | CASSPRTSLLTGANVLTF
. | TRBJ2-1 | TRBD2 | TRBV5-4 | TGTGCCAGCAGCCCAGGCGGACTAGCCAGCTCCTACAATGAGCAGTTCTTC | CASSPGGLASSYNEQFF
. | TRBJ2-2 | . | TRBV7-6 | TGTGCCAGCAGCTTAGCGAGTGGTGACACAAACACCGGGGAGCTGTTTTTT | CASSLASGDTNTGELFF
. | TRBJ1-1 | TRBD1 | TRBV18 | TGTGCCAGCTCAACCAACCCGGGACAGGACCTCCGGGAAGCTTTCTTT | CASSTNPGQDLREAFF
. | TRBJ1-2 | . | TRBV2 | TGTGCCAGCCTAGTCGGACAGTTAGCTAACTATGGCTACACCTTC | CASLVGQLANYGYTF
once | TRBJ1-1 | TRBD1 | TRBV28 | TGTGCCAGCTCCTACAGGGGGCCCACGAACACTGAAGCTTTCTTT | CASSYRGPTNTEAFF
. | TRBJ2-2 | . | TRBV19 | TGTGCCAGTAGTATGGGCAGGAACACCGGGGAGCTGTTTTTT | CASSMGRNTGELFF
few | TRBJ2-7 | TRBD2 | TRBV6-6 | TGTGCCAGCAGGCCTGTGGGGACTACCTACGAGCAGTACTTC | CASRPVGTTYEQYF
. | TRBJ1-4 | . | TRBV9 | TGTGCCAGCAGCGTGGGTGGGCGTGCAACTAATGAAAAACTGTTTTTT | CASSVGGRATNEKLFF
. | TRBJ2-5 | . | TRBV7-2 | TGTGCCAGCAGCTTAGGCCTTCGCGGTCACGGGGGAGAGACCCAGTACTTC | CASSLGLRGHGGETQYF
. | TRBJ2-5 | . | TRBV11-2 | TGTGCCAGCAGCTTACCAGGACAGTCCCAAGAGACCCAGTACTTC | CASSLPGQSQETQYF
. | TRBJ2-3 | TRBD2 | TRBV19 | TGTGCCAGTAGTCCGACCCTCCAAGCGGGAGAGGTTACGCAGTATTTT | CASSPTLQAGEVTQYF
. | TRBJ2-1 | TRBD2 | TRBV9 | TGTGCCAGCAGCGAGGGACTAGCGGGAGCCCCCTCCTACAATGAGCAGTTCTTC | CASSEGLAGAPSYNEQFF
. | TRBJ2-1 | TRBD1 | TRBV3-1/TRBV3-2 | TGTGCCAGCAGCCAAGGTGGGACAGGGGCGAATGAGCAGTTCTTC | CASSQGGTGANEQFF
. | TRBJ2-7 | . | TRBV19 | TGTGCCAGTAGTATTCGGGACACCCACGAGCAGTACTTC | CASSIRDTHEQYF
. | TRBJ1-5 | TRBD1 | TRBV28 | TGTGCCAGCAGCTTTGACAGGGTTGGGAATCAGCCCCAGCATTTT | CASSFDRVGNQPQHF
few | TRBJ1-1 | . | TRBV6-4 | TGTGCCAGCAGTTACGGGGAGGGAGGTGAAGCTTTCTTT | CASSYGEGGEAFF
few | TRBJ2-2 | . | TRBV18 | TGTGCCAGCTCAAGGCGGAGGGAGAACACCGGGGAGCTGTTTTTT | CASSRRRENTGELFF
. | TRBJ1-1 | . | TRBV28 | TGTGCCAGCAGTTTATGGGGGGAGGTGGCTTTCTTT | CASSLWGEVAFF
. | TRBJ2-1 | TRBD2 | TRBV7-3 | TGTGCCAGCAGCTTACTGACTAGCGGGCCTAATGAGCAGTTCTTC | CASSLLTSGPNEQFF
. | TRBJ2-3 | . | TRBV5-1 | TGCGCCAGCAGCCCAAGGGGTCAACAGGCAGATACGCAGTATTTT | CASSPRGQQADTQYF
. | TRBJ2-7 | . | TRBV21-1 | TGTGCCAGCACCCCTGGGACAGGCGAACCCTACGAGCAGTACTTC | CASTPGTGEPYEQYF
. | TRBJ2-4 | TRBD2 | TRBV28 | TGTGCCAGCACCATTAGCGGGCCAGCCAAAAACATTCAGTACTTC | CASTISGPAKNIQYF
. | TRBJ2-5 | TRBD2 | TRBV18 | TGTGCCAGCTCACCGACTGGGACTAGCGGAATGGTGCGGTACTTC | CASSPTGTSGMVRYF
. | TRBJ1-1 | . | TRBV11-1 | TGTGCCAGCACCCCTCAGCTAGAGGTGAACACTGAAGCTTTCTTT | CASTPQLEVNTEAFF
. | TRBJ2-1 | TRBD1 | TRBV7-9 | TGTGCCAGCAGCTTGGGACAGGGGGCAGATGAGCAGTTCTTC | CASSLGQGADEQFF
. | TRBJ2-7 | . | TRBV6-4 | TGTGCCAGCATAGATCGGGGCTACGAGCAGTACTTC | CASIDRGYEQYF
. | TRBJ1-4 | TRBD1 | TRBV5-1 | TGCGCCAGCAGCGAGGAGGGCAGGGGGCATGAAAAACTGTTTTTT | CASSEEGRGHEKLFF
. | TRBJ2-1 | TRBD2 | TRBV6-5 | TGTGCCAGCAGTTCCCTGGGCGGGGGTTACAATGAGCAGTTCTTC | CASSSLGGGYNEQFF
. | TRBJ1-1 | . | TRBV5-4 | TGTGCCAGCAGACTAGAGAAGATGAACACTGAAGCTTTCTTT | CASRLEKMNTEAFF
. | TRBJ1-1 | TRBD1 | TRBV3-1/TRBV3-2 | TGTGCCAGCAGCCATCAGGGGGCCACTGAAGCTTTCTTT | CASSHQGATEAFF
. | TRBJ2-1 | . | TRBV18 | TGTGCCAGCTCACCACGCACAGCGGAAACCTACAATGAGCAGTTCTTC | CASSPRTAETYNEQFF
. | TRBJ1-5 | . | TRBV7-9 | TGTGCCAGCAGCTTAGGAGCGGGAAGGGTGGGCCAGCCCCAGCATTTT | CASSLGAGRVGQPQHF
. | TRBJ1-2 | TRBD1 | TRBV18 | TGTGCGAGTAAGCAGGATGAACAGGGGGGCTACACCTTC | CASKQDEQGGYTF
. | TRBJ2-3 | TRBD2 | TRBV9 | TGTGCCAGCAGCGTTGATGGACTAGCGGGAGGTGGCACAGATACGCAGTATTTT | CASSVDGLAGGGTDTQYF
once | TRBJ1-2 | . | TRBV27 | TGTGCCAGCAGTTTAGGGGGGTCTAACTATGGCTACACCTTC | CASSLGGSNYGYTF
. | TRBJ2-3 | . | TRBV5-1 | TGCGCCAGTACCGAGGGAGATACGCAGTATTTT | CASTEGDTQYF
. | TRBJ1-2 | . | TRBV30 | TGTGCCTGGAGCTTCAGCGACTCTACCTATGGCTACACCTTC | CAWSFSDSTYGYTF
once | TRBJ2-3 | . | TRBV4-1 | TGCGCCAGCAGCCGACAATTCACAGATACGCAGTATTTT | CASSRQFTDTQYF
few | TRBJ2-7 | TRBD1 | TRBV19 | TGTGCCAGTAAGGGTACAGGGGCCTACGAGCAGTACTTC | CASKGTGAYEQYF
. | TRBJ1-5 | . | TRBV6-6 | TGTGCCAGCAGCCGAGCTGGGGCAGGGCCAAAGAATCAGCCCCAGCATTTT | CASSRAGAGPKNQPQHF
. | TRBJ2-3 | TRBD1 | TRBV18 | TGTGCCAGCTCCCTACAGGGGGCTCCAGATACGCAGTATTTT | CASSLQGAPDTQYF
. | TRBJ2-1 | TRBD2 | TRBV9 | TGTGCCAGCAGCCCCACCGGGACTAGCGTCAACAATGAGCAGTTCTTC | CASSPTGTSVNNEQFF
. | TRBJ2-1 | . | TRBV2 | TGTGCCAGCACGGGAACGGGAGTTTGGAATGAGCAGTTCTTC | CASTGTGVWNEQFF
. | TRBJ2-3 | . | TRBV10-3 | TGTGCCATCAGTGAACCCGGCAGGGCTGGAGATACGCAGTATTTT | CAISEPGRAGDTQYF
once | TRBJ2-6 | . | TRBV5-1 | TGCGCCAGCAGCTTGGGGCCGGGGGTGAGTGGGGCCAACGTCCTGACTTTC | CASSLGPGVSGANVLTF
. | TRBJ2-2 | TRBD2 | TRBV29-1 | TGCAGCGTTGGACTAGCGGGAGCCGGGGAGCTGTTTTTT | CSVGLAGAGELFF
. | TRBJ2-3 | TRBD2 | TRBV27 | TGTGCCAGCGCTAGCGGGAGGGCCGGGGCAGATACGCAGTATTTT | CASASGRAGADTQYF
. | TRBJ2-7 | TRBD2 | TRBV18 | TGTGCCAGCTCACCAGGGGGAGGGATCTCCTACGAGCAGTACTTC | CASSPGGGISYEQYF
. | TRBJ1-2 | . | TRBV27 | TGTGCCAGCAGTCCCCTCCAGGGGAAGGGCGGCTACACCTTC | CASSPLQGKGGYTF
. | TRBJ2-3 | . | TRBV15 | TGTGCCACCAGCAGAGATAAGGAGTATGGAGATACGCAGTATTTT | CATSRDKEYGDTQYF